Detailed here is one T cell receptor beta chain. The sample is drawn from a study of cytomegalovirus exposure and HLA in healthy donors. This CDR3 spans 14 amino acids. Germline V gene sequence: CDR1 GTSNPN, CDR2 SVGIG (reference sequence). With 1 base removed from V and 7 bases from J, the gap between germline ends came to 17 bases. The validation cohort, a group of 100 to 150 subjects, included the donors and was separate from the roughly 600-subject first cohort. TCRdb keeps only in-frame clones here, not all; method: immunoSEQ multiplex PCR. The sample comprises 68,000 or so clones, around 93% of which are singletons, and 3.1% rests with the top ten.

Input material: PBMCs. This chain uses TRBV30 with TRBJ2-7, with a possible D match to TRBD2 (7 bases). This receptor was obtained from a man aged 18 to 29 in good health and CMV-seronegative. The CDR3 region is CAWSDVGGAGEQYF. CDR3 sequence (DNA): TGTGCCTGGAGTGATGTGGGGGGGGCGGGAGAGCAGTACTTC.